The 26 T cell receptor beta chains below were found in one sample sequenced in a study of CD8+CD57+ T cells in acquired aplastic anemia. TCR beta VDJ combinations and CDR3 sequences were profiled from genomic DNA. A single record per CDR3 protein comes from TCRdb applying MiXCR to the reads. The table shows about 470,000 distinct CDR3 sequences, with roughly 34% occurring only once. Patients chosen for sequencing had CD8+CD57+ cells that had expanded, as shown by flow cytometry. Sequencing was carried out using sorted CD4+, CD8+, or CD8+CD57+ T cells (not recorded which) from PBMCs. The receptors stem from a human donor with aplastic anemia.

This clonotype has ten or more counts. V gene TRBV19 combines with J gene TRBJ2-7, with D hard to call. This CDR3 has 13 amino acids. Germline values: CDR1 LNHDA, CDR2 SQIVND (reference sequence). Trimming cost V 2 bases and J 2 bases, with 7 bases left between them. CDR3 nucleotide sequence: TGTGCCAGTAGTATAAAGCCCCCCTACGAGCAGTACTTC. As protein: CASSIKPPYEQYF.

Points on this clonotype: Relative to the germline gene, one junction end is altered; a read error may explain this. CDR3 coding DNA: TGTGCCAGCAGCATCACGGACAGTTCGGGGCCCAATTTT. Amino acids: CASSITDSSGPNF. The rearrangement joins TRBV11-1 to TRBJ2-3, with a possible D match to TRBD1 (6 bases). CDR1 SGHAT and CDR2 FQDESV come from the germline V gene (reference sequence). The CDR3 covers 13 residues.

CDR3 region: CASSPKRGSNQPQHF. CDR3 bases: TGTGCCAGCAGCCCCAAAAGGGGGAGCAATCAGCCCCAGCATTTT. The V call is TRBV28, the J call TRBJ1-5; TRBD1 is a possible D gene (6 bases). CDR1 MDHEN and CDR2 SYDVKM come from the germline V gene. V was pared by 6 bases and J by 1 base, with 13 bases between. This CDR3 spans 15 amino acids. The full variable domain, rest sourced from reference TRBV28 and TRBJ1-5, is DVKVTQSSRYLVKRTGEKVFLECVQDMDHENMFWYRQDPGLGLRLIYFSYDVKMKEKGDIPEGYSVSREKKERFSLILESASTNQTSMYLCASSPKRGSNQPQHFGDGTRLSIL.

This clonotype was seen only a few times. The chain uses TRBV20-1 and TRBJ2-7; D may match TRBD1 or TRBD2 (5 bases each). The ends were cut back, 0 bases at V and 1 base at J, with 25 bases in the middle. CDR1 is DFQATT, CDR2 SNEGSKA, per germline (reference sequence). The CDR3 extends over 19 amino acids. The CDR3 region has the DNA TGCAGTGCTAGAGAACGGGGACGAGGGTCCGCCGGTGGGTCCTACGAGCAGTACTTC. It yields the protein CSARERGRGSAGGSYEQYF.

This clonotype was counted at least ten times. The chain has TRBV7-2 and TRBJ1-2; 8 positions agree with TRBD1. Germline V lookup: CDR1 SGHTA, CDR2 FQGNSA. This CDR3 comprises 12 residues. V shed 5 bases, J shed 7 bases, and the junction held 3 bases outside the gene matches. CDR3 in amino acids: CASSLGQGGYTF. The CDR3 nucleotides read TGTGCCAGCAGCCTTGGACAGGGTGGCTACACCTTC.

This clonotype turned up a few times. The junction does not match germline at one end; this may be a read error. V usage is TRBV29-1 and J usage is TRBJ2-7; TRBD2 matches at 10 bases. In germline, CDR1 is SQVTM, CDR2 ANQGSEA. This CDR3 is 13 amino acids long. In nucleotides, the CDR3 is TGCAGCGTTAAGACTAGCGGGCAATACGGGCAGTACTTC. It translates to CSVKTSGQYGQYF.

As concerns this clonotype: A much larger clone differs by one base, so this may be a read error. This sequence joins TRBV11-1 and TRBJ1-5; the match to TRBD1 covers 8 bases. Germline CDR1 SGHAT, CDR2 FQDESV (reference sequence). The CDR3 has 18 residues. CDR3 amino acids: CARSEDRASLYSNQPQHF. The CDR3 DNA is TGTGCCCGCAGCGAGGACAGGGCGAGTCTCTATAGCAATCAGCCCCAGCATTTT.

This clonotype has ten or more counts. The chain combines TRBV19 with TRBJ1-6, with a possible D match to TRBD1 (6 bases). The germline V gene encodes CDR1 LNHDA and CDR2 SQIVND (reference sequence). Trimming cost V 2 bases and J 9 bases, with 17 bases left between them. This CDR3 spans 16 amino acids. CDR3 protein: CASSITNPRGGSPLHF. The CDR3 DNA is TGTGCCAGTAGTATAACGAACCCCAGGGGCGGTTCACCCCTCCACTTT.

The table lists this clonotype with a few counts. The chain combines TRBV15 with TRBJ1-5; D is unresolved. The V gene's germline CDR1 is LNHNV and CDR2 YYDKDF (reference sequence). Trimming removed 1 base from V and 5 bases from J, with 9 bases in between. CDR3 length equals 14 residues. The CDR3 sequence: CATSRGQVDQPQHF. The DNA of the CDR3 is TGTGCCACCAGCAGAGGCCAGGTGGATCAGCCCCAGCATTTT.

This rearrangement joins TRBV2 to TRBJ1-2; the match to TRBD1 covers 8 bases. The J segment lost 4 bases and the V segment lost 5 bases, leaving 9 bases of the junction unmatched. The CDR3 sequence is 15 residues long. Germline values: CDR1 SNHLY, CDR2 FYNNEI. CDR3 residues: CASSPRGPVTYGYTF. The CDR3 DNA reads TGTGCCAGCAGTCCCAGGGGGCCTGTTACCTATGGCTACACCTTC. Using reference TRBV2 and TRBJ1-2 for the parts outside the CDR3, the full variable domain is EPEVTQTPSHQVTQMGQEVILRCVPISNHLYFYWYRQILGQKVEFLVSFYNNEISEKSEIFDDQFSVERPDGSNFTLKIRSTKLEDSAMYFCASSPRGPVTYGYTFGSGTRLTVV.

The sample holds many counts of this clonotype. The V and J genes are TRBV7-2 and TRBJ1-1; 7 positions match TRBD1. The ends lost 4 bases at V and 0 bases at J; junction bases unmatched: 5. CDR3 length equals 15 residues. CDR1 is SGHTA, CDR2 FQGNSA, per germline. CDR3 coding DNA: TGTGCCAGCAGCTACCGACAGGGCCTGAACACTGAAGCTTTCTTT. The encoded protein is CASSYRQGLNTEAFF.

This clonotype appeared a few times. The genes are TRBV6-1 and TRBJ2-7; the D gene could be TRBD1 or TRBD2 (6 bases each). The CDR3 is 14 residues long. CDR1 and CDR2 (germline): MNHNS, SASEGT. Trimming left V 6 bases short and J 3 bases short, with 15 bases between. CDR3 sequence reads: CASRELGGLYEQYF. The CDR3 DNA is TGTGCCAGCAGGGAACTGGGGGGCCTCTACGAGCAGTACTTC.

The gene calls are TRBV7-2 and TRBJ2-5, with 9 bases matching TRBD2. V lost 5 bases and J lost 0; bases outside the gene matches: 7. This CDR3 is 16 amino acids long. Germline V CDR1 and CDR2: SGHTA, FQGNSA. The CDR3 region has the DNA TGTGCCAGCAGCCGCCCAAGCGGGGGGTACCAAGAGACCCAGTACTTC. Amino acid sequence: CASSRPSGGYQETQYF.

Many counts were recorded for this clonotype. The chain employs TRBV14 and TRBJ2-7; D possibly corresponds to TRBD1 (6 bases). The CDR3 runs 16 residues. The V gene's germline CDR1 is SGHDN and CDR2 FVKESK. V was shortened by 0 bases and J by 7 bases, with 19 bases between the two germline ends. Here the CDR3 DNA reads TGTGCCAGCAGCCAAGAAAGGACACCCGGCACAGGGGAGCAGTACTTC. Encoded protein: CASSQERTPGTGEQYF.

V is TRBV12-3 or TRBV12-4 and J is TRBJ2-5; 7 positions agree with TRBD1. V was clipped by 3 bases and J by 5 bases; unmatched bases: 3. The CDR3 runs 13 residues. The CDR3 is CASSFRGSETQYF. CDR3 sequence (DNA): TGTGCCAGCAGTTTCAGGGGGTCGGAGACCCAGTACTTC.

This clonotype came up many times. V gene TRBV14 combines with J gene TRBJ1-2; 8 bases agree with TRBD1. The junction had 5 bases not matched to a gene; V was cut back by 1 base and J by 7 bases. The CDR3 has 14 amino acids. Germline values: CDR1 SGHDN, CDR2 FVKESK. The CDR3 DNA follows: TGTGCCAGCAGCCAAGTGGAGGACAGGGTTGGCTACACCTTC. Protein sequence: CASSQVEDRVGYTF.

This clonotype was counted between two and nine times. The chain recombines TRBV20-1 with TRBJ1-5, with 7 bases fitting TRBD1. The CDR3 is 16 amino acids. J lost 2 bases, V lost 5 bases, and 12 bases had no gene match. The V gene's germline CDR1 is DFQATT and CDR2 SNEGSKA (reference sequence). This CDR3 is CSAPLRQGLGNQPQHF. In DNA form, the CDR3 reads TGCAGTGCTCCTCTCCGACAGGGACTAGGCAATCAGCCCCAGCATTTT.

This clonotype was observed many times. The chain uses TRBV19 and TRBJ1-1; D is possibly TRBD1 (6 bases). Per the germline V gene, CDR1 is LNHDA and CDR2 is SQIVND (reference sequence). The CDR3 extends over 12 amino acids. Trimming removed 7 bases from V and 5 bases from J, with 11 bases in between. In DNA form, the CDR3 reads TGTGCCAGTAATGAGAGGGGGACTGAAGCTTTCTTT. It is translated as CASNERGTEAFF. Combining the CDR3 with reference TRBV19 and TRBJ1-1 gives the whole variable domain DGGITQSPKYLFRKEGQNVTLSCEQNLNHDAMYWYRQDPGQGLRLIYYSQIVNDFQKGDIAEGYSVSREKKESFPLTVTSAQKNPTAFYLCASNERGTEAFFGQGTRLTVV.

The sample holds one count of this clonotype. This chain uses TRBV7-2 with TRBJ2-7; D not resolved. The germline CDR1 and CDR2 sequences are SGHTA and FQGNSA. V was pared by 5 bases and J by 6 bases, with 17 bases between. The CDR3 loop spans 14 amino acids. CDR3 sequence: CASSPWFVVSEQYF. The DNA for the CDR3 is TGTGCCAGCAGCCCATGGTTTGTGGTTTCCGAGCAGTACTTC.

In nucleotides, the CDR3 is TGCAGTGCTCTCAGGGGATCTAGCACAGATACGCAGTATTTT. This encodes CSALRGSSTDTQYF. The chain recombines TRBV20-1 with TRBJ2-3; TRBD1 is a possible D gene (6 bases). V lost 5 bases to trimming and J lost 0 bases, with 12 bases between them. CDR3 length equals 14 residues. CDR1 DFQATT and CDR2 SNEGSKA come from the germline V gene (reference sequence).

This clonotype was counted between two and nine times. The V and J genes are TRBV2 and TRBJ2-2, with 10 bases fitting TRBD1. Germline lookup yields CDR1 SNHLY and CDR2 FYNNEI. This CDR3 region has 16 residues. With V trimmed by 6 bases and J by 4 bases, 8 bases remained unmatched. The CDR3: CASRDPDRGRTGELFF. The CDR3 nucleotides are TGTGCCAGCAGGGATCCTGACAGGGGGCGCACCGGGGAGCTGTTTTTT.

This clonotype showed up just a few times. The CDR3 DNA is TGTGCCAGCAGTTACCCGGGACAGGGAACCTACGAGCAGTACTTC. This gives the protein CASSYPGQGTYEQYF. This chain joins TRBV6-5 and TRBJ2-7, with 9 bases aligning to TRBD1. The CDR3 is 15 amino acids. Looked up from germline, CDR1 is MNHEY and CDR2 is SVGAGI. Germline trimming cut 2 bases from V and 2 bases from J; bases unmatched to any gene: 4.

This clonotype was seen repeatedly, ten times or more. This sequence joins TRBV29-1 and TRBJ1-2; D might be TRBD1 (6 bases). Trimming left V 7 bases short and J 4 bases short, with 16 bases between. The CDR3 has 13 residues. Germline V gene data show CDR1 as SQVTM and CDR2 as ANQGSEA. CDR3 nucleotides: TGCAGCGCCGAAGAGGGGGGAGGCTATGGCTACACCTTC. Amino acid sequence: CSAEEGGGYGYTF.

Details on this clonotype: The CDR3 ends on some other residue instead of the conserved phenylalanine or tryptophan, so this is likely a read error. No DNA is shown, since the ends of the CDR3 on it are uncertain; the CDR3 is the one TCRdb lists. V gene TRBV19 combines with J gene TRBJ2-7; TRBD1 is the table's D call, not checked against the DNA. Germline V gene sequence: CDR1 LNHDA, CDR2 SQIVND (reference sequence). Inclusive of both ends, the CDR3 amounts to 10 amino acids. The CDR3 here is CASSGLTANT.

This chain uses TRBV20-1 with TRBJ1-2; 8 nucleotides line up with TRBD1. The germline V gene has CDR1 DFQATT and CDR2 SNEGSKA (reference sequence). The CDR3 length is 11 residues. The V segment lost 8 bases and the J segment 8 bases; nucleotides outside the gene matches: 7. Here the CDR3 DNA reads TGCAGTACTAAGACAGGGGACGGCTACACCTTC. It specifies CSTKTGDGYTF.

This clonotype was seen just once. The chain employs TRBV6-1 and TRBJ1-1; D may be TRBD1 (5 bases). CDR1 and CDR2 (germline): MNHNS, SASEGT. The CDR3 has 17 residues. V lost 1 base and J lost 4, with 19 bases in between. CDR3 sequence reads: CASSEEGRGFGFTEAFF. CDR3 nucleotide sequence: TGTGCCAGCAGTGAAGAGGGGAGGGGTTTCGGATTCACTGAAGCTTTCTTT.